Below are 14 T cell receptor beta chains sequenced from a single sample in a study of blood T cell repertoires in COVID-19. Clones were sequenced by immunoSEQ multiplex PCR, and TCRdb holds only the in-frame ones, with some missing. The sample lists 30,000 to 50,000 clones, around 77% occurring once. Sequencing was carried out using peripheral blood. These receptor sequences come from an elderly man with active or convalescent COVID-19.

The count of this clone is one. The chain combines TRBV7-2 with TRBJ2-7; TRBD2 aligns across 9 bases. CDR1 and CDR2 from the germline V gene are SGHTA and FQGNSA. The CDR3 runs to 15 residues. The V and J ends lost 6 bases and 0 bases, in that order; junction bases with no gene match: 6. The CDR3 region has the DNA TGTGCCAGCAGTCCAAGCGGGGGGAGCTCCTACGAGCAGTACTTC. It translates to CASSPSGGSSYEQYF.

The V and J genes are TRBV2 and TRBJ2-7; TRBD2 agrees at 10 bases. The CDR3 contains 16 residues. V lost 4 bases to trimming and J lost 5 bases; unmatched junction nucleotides: 11. The V gene's germline CDR1 is SNHLY and CDR2 FYNNEI. The CDR3 here is CASSGLAGARSHEQYF. CDR3 DNA: TGTGCCAGCAGTGGGCTAGCGGGAGCTCGGTCCCACGAGCAGTACTTC.

The chain employs TRBV7-8 and TRBJ1-6; no clear D gene. Germline CDR1 SGHVS, CDR2 FQNEAQ. CDR3 length: 15 residues. Trimming cost V 5 bases and J 7 bases, with 15 bases left between them. CDR3 nucleotides: TGTGCCAGCAGCCCACGGGAGGGTAACAATTCACCCCTCCACTTT. This encodes CASSPREGNNSPLHF. The full variable domain, rest sourced from reference TRBV7-8 and TRBJ1-6, is GAGVSQSPRYKVAKRGQDVALRCDPISGHVSLFWYQQALGQGPEFLTYFQNEAQLDKSGLPSDRFFAERPEGSVSTLKIQRTQQEDSAVYLCASSPREGNNSPLHFGNGTRLTVT.

This rearrangement joins TRBV7-6 to TRBJ2-2; 13 nucleotides line up with TRBD2. CDR1 and CDR2 from the germline V gene are SGHVS and FNYEAQ. The junction had 5 bases not matched to a gene; V was cut back by 1 base and J by 0 bases. The CDR3 length is 19 residues. The CDR3 DNA follows: TGTGCCAGCAGCTTAGGGACTAGCGGGGGCCCAGCGAACACCGGGGAGCTGTTTTTT. This translates into CASSLGTSGGPANTGELFF.

This clone was seen a few times. The chain combines TRBV28 with TRBJ2-7; TRBD2 aligns across 16 bases. CDR1 is MDHEN and CDR2 is SYDVKM in the germline V gene. V lost 6 bases to trimming and J lost 5 bases; unmatched junction nucleotides: 7. The CDR3 loop spans 16 amino acids. In DNA form, the CDR3 reads TGTGCCAGCAGCCGGGGGACTAGCGGGGGGGCCCACGAGCAGTACTTC. Its protein is CASSRGTSGGAHEQYF.

The chain uses TRBV24-1 and TRBJ2-1, with D unresolved. V was clipped by 1 base and J by 12 bases, with 12 bases between them. This CDR3 is 13 amino acids long. Germline V CDR1 and CDR2: KGHDR, SFDVKD. Here the CDR3 DNA reads TGTGCCACCAGTGATTTCCAGGCCCAGCCGCAGTTCTTC. Protein: CATSDFQAQPQFF.

V gene TRBV19 combines with J gene TRBJ2-2; TRBD2 matches 11 bases. CDR1 and CDR2 from the germline V gene are LNHDA and SQIVND (reference sequence). V shed 4 bases, J shed 4 bases, and the junction held 2 bases outside the gene matches. The CDR3 extends over 15 amino acids. This chain's CDR3 is CASSTGTSGTGELFF. The CDR3 coding sequence is TGTGCCAGTAGTACGGGGACTAGCGGCACCGGGGAGCTGTTTTTT.

The chain is built from TRBV4-1 and TRBJ2-1; D unresolved. The CDR3 is 13 residues long. The germline V gene has CDR1 MGHRA and CDR2 YSYEKL. V was cut by 0 bases and J by 9 bases, with 9 bases left in between. CDR3 region: CASSQDWQTEQFF. The CDR3 nucleotides read TGCGCCAGCAGCCAAGATTGGCAAACTGAGCAGTTCTTC.

This clone showed up just a few times. The V gene is TRBV4-3, the J gene TRBJ2-1; TRBD2 might be the D (6 bases). The germline CDR1 and CDR2 sequences are LGHNA and YSLEER. V lost 3 bases, J lost 4 bases, and 10 bases lay in between. This CDR3 region has 14 residues. The CDR3, as DNA: TGCGCCAGCAGCCAGGCAGCGGGTTACAATGAGCAGTTCTTC. It yields the protein CASSQAAGYNEQFF.

The chain carries TRBV10-3 and TRBJ2-7; 7 bases map to TRBD2. V lost 8 bases and J lost 3; bases outside the gene matches: 7. Germline CDR1 ENHRY, CDR2 SYGVKD. This CDR3 has 13 residues. CDR3 region: CAIGGGEGYEQYF. CDR3 nucleotides: TGTGCCATCGGGGGGGGAGAGGGCTACGAGCAGTACTTC.

Here the CDR3 DNA reads TGTGCCAGCAGTGGCTGGGGGAGGGACTCTTTCCAGTACTTC. Encoded protein: CASSGWGRDSFQYF. J is TRBJ2-5 and V is TRBV27; 7 bases are a match to TRBD2. CDR1 is MNHEY and CDR2 is SMNVEV in the germline V gene (reference sequence). V lost 5 bases and J lost 10; bases outside the gene matches: 13. This CDR3 has 14 residues.

The gene calls are TRBV6-5 and TRBJ1-5; 7 positions match TRBD1. The CDR3 length is 12 residues. V lost 7 bases and J lost 7; bases outside the gene matches: 4. The V gene's germline CDR1 is MNHEY and CDR2 SVGAGI. As DNA, the CDR3 is TGTGCCAGCACCACAGGGGAACAGCCCCAGCATTTT. Translating it yields CASTTGEQPQHF.

This clone was picked up a small number of times. The chain couples TRBV6-1 to TRBJ1-2; D is possibly TRBD1 (6 bases). V was pared by 3 bases and J by 4 bases, with 21 bases between. The CDR3 is 17 residues long. Germline values: CDR1 MNHNS, CDR2 SASEGT. DNA for the CDR3: TGTGCCAGCAGTGAGACTGCCAACAGGGCTCGCCTCTATGGCTACACCTTC. It specifies CASSETANRARLYGYTF.

The rearrangement links TRBV5-1 to TRBJ2-7, with D possibly TRBD2 on 7 matching bases. The V gene lost 2 bases and the J gene lost 5 bases, with 14 bases spanning the gap. The CDR3 spans 14 residues. Germline CDR1 and CDR2: SGHRS and YFSETQ. The CDR3 region is CASSFGQGRDEQYF. CDR3 in DNA: TGCGCCAGCAGCTTTGGTCAGGGGAGGGACGAGCAGTACTTC.